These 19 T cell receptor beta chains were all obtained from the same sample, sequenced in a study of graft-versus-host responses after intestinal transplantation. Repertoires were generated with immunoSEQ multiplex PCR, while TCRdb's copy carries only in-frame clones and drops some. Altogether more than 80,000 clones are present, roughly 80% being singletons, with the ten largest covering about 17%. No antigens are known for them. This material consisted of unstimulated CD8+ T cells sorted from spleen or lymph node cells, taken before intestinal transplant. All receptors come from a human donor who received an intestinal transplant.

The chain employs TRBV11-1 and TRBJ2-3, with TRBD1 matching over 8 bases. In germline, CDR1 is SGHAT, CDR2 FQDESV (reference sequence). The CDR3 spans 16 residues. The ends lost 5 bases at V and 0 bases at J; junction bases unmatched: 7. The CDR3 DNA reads TGTGCCAGCAGCACCGGACAGGGCCCTAGCACAGATACGCAGTATTTT. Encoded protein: CASSTGQGPSTDTQYF.

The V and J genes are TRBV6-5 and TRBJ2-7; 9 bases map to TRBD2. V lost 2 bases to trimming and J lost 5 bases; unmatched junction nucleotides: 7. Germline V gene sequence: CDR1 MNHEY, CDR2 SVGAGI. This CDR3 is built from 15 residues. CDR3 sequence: CASSYRGGASDEQYF. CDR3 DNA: TGTGCCAGCAGTTACCGCGGGGGGGCCAGCGACGAGCAGTACTTC.

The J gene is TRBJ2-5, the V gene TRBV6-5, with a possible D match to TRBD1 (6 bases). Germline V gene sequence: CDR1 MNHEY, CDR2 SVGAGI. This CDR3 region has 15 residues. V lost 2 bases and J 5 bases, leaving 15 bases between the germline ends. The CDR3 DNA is TGTGCCAGCAGTTACGGCGCAGGGGTTATCGAGACCCAGTACTTC. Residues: CASSYGAGVIETQYF.

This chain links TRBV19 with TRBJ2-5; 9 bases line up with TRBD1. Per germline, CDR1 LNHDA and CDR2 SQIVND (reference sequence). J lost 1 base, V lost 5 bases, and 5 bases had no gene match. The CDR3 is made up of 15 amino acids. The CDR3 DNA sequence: TGTGCCAGTAGTTATGGGACAGGGACCCAAGAGACCCAGTACTTC. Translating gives CASSYGTGTQETQYF.

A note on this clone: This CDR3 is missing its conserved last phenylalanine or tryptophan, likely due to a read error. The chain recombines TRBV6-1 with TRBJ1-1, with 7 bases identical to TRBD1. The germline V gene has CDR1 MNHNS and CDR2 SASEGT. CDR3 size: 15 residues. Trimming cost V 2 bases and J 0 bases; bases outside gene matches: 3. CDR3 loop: CASSEWDSMNTEAFS. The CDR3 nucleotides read TGTGCCAGCAGTGAATGGGACAGCATGAACACTGAAGCTTTCTCT.

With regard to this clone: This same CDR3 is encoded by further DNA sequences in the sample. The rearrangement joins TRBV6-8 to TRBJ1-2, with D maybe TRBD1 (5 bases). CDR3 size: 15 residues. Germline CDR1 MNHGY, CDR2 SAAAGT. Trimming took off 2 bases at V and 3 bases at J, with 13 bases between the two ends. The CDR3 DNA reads TGTGCCAGCAGTTACGTAGCAACAGGTGACTATGGCTACACCTTC. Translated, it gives CASSYVATGDYGYTF.

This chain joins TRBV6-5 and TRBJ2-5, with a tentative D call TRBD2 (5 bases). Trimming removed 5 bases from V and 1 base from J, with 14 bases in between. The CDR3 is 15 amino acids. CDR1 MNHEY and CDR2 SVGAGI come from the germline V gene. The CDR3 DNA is TGTGCCAGCAGTCCTCCTGAGGGTCGCCAAGAGACCCAGTACTTC. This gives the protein CASSPPEGRQETQYF.

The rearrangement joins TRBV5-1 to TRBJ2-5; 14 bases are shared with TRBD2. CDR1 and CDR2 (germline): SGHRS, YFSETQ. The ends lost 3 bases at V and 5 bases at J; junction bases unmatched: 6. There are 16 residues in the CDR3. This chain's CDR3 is CASSSTWTSGRETQYF. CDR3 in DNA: TGCGCCAGCAGCTCCACTTGGACTAGCGGGAGGGAGACCCAGTACTTC.

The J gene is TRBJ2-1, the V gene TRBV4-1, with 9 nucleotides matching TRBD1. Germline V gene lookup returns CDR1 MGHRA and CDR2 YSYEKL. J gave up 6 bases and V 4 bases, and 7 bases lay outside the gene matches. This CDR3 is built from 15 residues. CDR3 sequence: CASSPNRGLINEQFF. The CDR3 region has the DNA TGCGCCAGCAGCCCTAACAGGGGGCTGATCAATGAGCAGTTCTTC.

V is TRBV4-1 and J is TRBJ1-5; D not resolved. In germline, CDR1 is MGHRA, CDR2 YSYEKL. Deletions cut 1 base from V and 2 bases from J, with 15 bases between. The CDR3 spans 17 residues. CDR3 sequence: CASSQAPSVEGNQPQHF. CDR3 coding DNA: TGCGCCAGCAGCCAAGCCCCTTCGGTGGAGGGCAATCAGCCCCAGCATTTT.

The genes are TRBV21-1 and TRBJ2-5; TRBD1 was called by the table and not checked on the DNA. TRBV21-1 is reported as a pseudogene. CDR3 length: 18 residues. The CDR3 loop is CASSKGTGGLSKPETQYF. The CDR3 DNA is TGTGCCAGCAGCAAGGGGACAGGGGGCCTCTCCAAGCCAGAGACCCAGTACTTC.

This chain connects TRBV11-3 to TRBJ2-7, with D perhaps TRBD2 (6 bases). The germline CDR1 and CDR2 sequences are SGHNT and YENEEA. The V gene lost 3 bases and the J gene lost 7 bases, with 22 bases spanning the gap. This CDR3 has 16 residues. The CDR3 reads CASSFLLADVTEEQYF. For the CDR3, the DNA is TGTGCCAGCAGCTTCCTACTAGCAGACGTGACGGAAGAGCAGTACTTC.

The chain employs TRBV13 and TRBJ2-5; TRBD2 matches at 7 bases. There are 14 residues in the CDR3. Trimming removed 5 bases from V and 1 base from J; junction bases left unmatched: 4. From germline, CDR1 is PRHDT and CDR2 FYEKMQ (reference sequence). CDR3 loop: CASSLGGSQETQYF. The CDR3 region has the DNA TGTGCCAGCAGCCTGGGGGGGTCCCAAGAGACCCAGTACTTC.

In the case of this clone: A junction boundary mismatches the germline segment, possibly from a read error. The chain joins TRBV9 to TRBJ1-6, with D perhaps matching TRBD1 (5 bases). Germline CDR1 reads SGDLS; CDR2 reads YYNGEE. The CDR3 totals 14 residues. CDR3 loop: CAGSVGGEDSPLHF. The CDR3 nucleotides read TGTGCCGGCAGCGTTGGGGGGGAAGATTCACCCCTCCACTTT.

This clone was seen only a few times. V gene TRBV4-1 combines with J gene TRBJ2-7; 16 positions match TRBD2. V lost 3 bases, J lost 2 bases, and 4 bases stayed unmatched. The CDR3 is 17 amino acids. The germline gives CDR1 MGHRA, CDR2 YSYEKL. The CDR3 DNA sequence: TGCGCCAGCAGCCAGGCCGGGACTAGCGGGGGGGCCTACGAGCAGTACTTC. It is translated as CASSQAGTSGGAYEQYF.

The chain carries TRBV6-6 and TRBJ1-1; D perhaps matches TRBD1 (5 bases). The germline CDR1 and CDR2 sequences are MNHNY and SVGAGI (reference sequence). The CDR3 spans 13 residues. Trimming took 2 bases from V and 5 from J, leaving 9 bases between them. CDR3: CASSYQGWTEAFF. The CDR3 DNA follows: TGTGCCAGCAGTTACCAGGGCTGGACTGAAGCTTTCTTT.

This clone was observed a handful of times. The CDR3 loop is CASTWGPAYEQYF. Written as DNA, the CDR3 is TGTGCCAGCACGTGGGGGCCCGCCTACGAGCAGTACTTC. The chain couples TRBV27 to TRBJ2-7; D perhaps matches TRBD1 (6 bases). The CDR3 covers 13 residues. CDR1 MNHEY and CDR2 SMNVEV come from the germline V gene (reference sequence). V lost 7 bases to trimming and J lost 2 bases, with 12 bases between them.

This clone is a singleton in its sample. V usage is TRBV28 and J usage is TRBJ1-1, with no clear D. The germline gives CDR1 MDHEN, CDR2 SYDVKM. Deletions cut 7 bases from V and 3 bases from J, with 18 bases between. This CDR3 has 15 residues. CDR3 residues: CASIESREVDTEAFF. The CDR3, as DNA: TGTGCCAGCATCGAAAGTAGGGAGGTGGACACTGAAGCTTTCTTT.

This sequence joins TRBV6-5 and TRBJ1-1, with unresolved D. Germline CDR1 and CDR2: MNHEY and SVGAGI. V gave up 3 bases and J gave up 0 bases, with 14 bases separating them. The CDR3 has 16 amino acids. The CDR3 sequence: CASSYIRLPMNTEAFF. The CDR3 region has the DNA TGTGCCAGCAGTTATATCCGACTGCCGATGAACACTGAAGCTTTCTTT.